This T cell receptor beta chain was captured in a study of T cells after yellow fever vaccination (dated by TCRdb to the late 2010s). Context from the whole study: The SMART-Seq v4 Ultra Low Input RNA kit was used to prepare libraries from fractions with low cell numbers. To follow T-cell clones before and after primary and booster YFV17D yellow fever vaccination, bulk TCR alpha and beta repertoires were sequenced over time. The cohort comprised two healthy male donors, one aged 18 to 29 and one aged 30 to 40 years. Bulk PBMC replicates and cell subsets were isolated from blood drawn at multiple timepoints before and after both primary and secondary immunization.

This clonotype came up many times. It lacks a known antigen. No qualities accompany the bases; no much larger clone lies one base away. Sample treatment or condition, as interpreted from the label and publication: live attenuated yellow fever vaccine strain. PBMCs were isolated from peripheral blood using a standard Ficoll-Paque protocol. Dynabeads CD4 and CD8 positive selection kits were used to isolate the CD4 and CD8 T-cell fractions. TriZol was used to extract RNA from bulk PBMCs, CD4 and CD8 fractions, and dextramer-positive and dextramer-negative fractions. What the work shows at the level of the full study, not this receptor alone: Most clones expanded after primary vaccination were re-detected after the booster (96% of CD4 and around 86% of CD8), suggesting broad memory maintenance. The secondary T-cell response was found to be weaker but faster than the primary response, with a peak reached on day 5 rather than on day 15. FACS-sorted repertoires could contain abundant contaminating clonotypes from the bulk population, so computational filtering was required. A small share of clonotypes was detected in both CD4 and CD8 compartments, with the overlap likely arising from convergent recombination. Because only two donors were included in the study, the extent to which the findings can be generalized is limited.

TCR cDNA was synthesized by 5'RACE template switching, which introduced a universal primer site and unique molecular identifiers. cDNA synthesis was primed from both the TCR alpha and TCR beta constant segments. Library amplification involved two PCR steps, and the second step added sample barcodes and sequencing adapters. Sequencing of libraries was done on Illumina HiSeq 2500 (2x100 bp) or NovaSeq (2x150 bp). The paper's data handling went like this. Demultiplexing of reads and collapsing into UMI consensus sequences were performed with MIGEC, and V(D)J alignment was carried out with MiXCR. Vaccine-responding clonotypes were identified with edgeR using replicate PBMC samples, with FDR below 0.01 and a log2 fold change above 5 up to day 15 being required. Each bulk clonotype was labeled CD4 or CD8 based on which sequenced repertoire, CD4 or CD8, contained the clonotype at higher abundance. In-frame beta chains were kept once TCRdb had trimmed the public reads at Q25 with fastp and called clones with MiXCR. Identical CDR3 proteins give one entry, which carries the most common genes and DNA. These V and J calls originate from TCRdb's pipeline instead of the authors' own analysis. A total of 27,000 or so distinct CDR3 sequences appear in this sample, approximately 4% of them only once. The top ten clonotypes cover approximately 46% of the sample.

This sequence originates from a man aged 30-40 years who received the YFV17D yellow fever vaccine. The sample in question was CD8+ T cells sorted from PBMCs, obtained 5 days after the yellow fever booster vaccination.

The DNA reads TGCAGTGCTAGAGATGGTGACCGGGACACTCATGAGCAGTTCTTC. The resulting protein is CSARDGDRDTHEQFF. The rearrangement combines TRBV20-1 with TRBJ2-1; TRBD1 might be the D gene, on 6 matching bases. The V end loses 0 bases and the J end loses 8 bases, and a stretch of 17 bases separates them. From a lookup of the germline V gene (reference sequence), CDR1 and CDR2 are DFQATT and SNEGSKA. Its CDR3 holds 15 amino acids, cysteine through phenylalanine. Only the CDR3 DNA stays, 45 bases, in frame from base 1.